This T cell receptor beta chain was sequenced during a study of blood T cell repertoires in COVID-19. The overall study: COVID-19 samples collected from the United States, Italy and Spain covered acute and convalescent phases. Nucleic acid was either cDNA or gDNA, and it came from T cells, B-cell-depleted T cells, or PBMCs.

The data were produced by immunoSEQ multiplex PCR, yet TCRdb's version contains in-frame clones alone and is incomplete. The data show about 78,000 clones, less than 95% seen once. Germline assignment: CDR1 KGHDR and CDR2 SFDVKD. The CDR3 has 13 amino acids. V shed 7 bases and J 11 bases; nucleotides not matched to a gene: 10. The sequence came from a woman aged 50 to 65 in a cohort sampled during active COVID-19. The V call is TRBV24-1, the J call TRBJ2-1; 7 positions match TRBD1. The specimen was peripheral blood. CDR3 DNA sequence: TGTGCCACCAGGGGGGACAGATACGATCAGCAGTTCTTC. Protein: CATRGDRYDQQFF.